The 18 T cell receptor beta chains listed next were all sequenced from one sample in a study of T cells in Graves' hyperthyroidism and ophthalmopathy. Amplification of TCR beta CDR3 regions was performed using RNA transcripts as template. The primer set for the first-round RT-PCR of the TCR CDR3 was HTBI. MiXCR, applied by TCRdb to the multiplex PCR reads, yields one record per CDR3 protein. The data contain approximately 740,000 distinct CDR3 sequences, 14% of them singletons. Sequences were obtained from blood. The receptors stem from a woman between 18 and 29 years old with Graves' hyperthyroidism.

This clonotype was found many times. The chain has TRBV13 and TRBJ2-7, with 9 bases that match TRBD1. The CDR3 length is 14 residues. The germline CDR1 and CDR2 sequences are PRHDT and FYEKMQ (reference sequence). The trim removed 6 bases at V and 5 bases at J, leaving 8 bases unmatched. The CDR3 DNA is TGTGCCAGCAGGAAAGGGACAGGGAAGCACGAGCAGTACTTC. This gives the protein CASRKGTGKHEQYF.

This clonotype was observed many times. V is TRBV11-1 and J is TRBJ2-1, with D maybe TRBD1 (5 bases). Trimming removed 3 bases from V and 0 bases from J, with 15 bases in between. The CDR3 spans 17 residues. CDR1 and CDR2 (germline): SGHAT, FQDESV (reference sequence). The CDR3 nucleotides are TGTGCCAGCAGCTTCTCCAGGGTTCAAAGCTCCTACAATGAGCAGTTCTTC. The encoded protein is CASSFSRVQSSYNEQFF.

This clonotype was seen ten or more times. This chain connects TRBV3-1 to TRBJ1-1, with D unresolved. The CDR3 length is 13 residues. Germline CDR1 and CDR2: LGHDT and YNNKEL (reference sequence). V was trimmed by 6 bases and J by 8 bases, leaving 16 bases between them. The CDR3 nucleotides read TGTGCCAGCAGTTCAACATCGTCCTTCGAAGCTTTCTTT. Its translation: CASSSTSSFEAFF.

In its sample, this clonotype was seen a few times. The rearrangement joins TRBV6-1 to TRBJ2-1; 8 bases are shared with TRBD2. CDR1 is MNHNS, CDR2 SASEGT, per germline. The CDR3 is 16 amino acids. After removal of 11 bases from V and 4 bases from J, the junction contained 16 bases not matched to a gene. This CDR3 reads CACRGTTSGTYNEQFF. CDR3 DNA sequence: TGTGCCTGCCGAGGGACAACTAGCGGAACTTACAATGAGCAGTTCTTC.

This clonotype has ten or more counts. The rearrangement joins TRBV20-1 to TRBJ2-3; no definite D call. Germline loops: CDR1 DFQATT, CDR2 SNEGSKA (reference sequence). V shed 3 bases and J shed 4 bases, with 8 bases lying between them. This CDR3 contains 12 residues. In nucleotides, the CDR3 is TGCAGTGCTAGCCCTGGGGCAGATACGCAGTATTTT. This codes for CSASPGADTQYF.

The chain employs TRBV7-6 and TRBJ1-4, with D possibly matching TRBD1 (5 bases). Trimming cost V 5 bases and J 0 bases, with 19 bases left between them. Germline CDR1 SGHVS, CDR2 FNYEAQ. The CDR3 spans 18 residues. This CDR3 is CASSSPGLGLATNEKLFF. CDR3 sequence (DNA): TGTGCCAGCAGCAGCCCGGGACTGGGGCTTGCAACTAATGAAAAACTGTTTTTT.

The rearrangement joins TRBV29-1 to TRBJ1-5, with D maybe TRBD1 (5 bases). Germline CDR1 SQVTM, CDR2 ANQGSEA. With 4 bases removed from V and 3 bases from J, the gap between germline ends came to 10 bases. The CDR3 consists of 13 residues. The CDR3 coding sequence is TGCAGCGTTGCGCAGGGTGACAATCAGCCCCAGCATTTT. Protein product: CSVAQGDNQPQHF.

This clonotype was counted ten times or more. Written as DNA, the CDR3 is TGTGCCAGCAGTTTACAGATGGGGAATCAGCCCCAGCATTTT. It specifies CASSLQMGNQPQHF. The genes are TRBV27 and TRBJ1-5; D unclear. Trimming left V 2 bases short and J 4 bases short, with 9 bases between. CDR1 and CDR2 from the germline V gene are MNHEY and SMNVEV (reference sequence). CDR3 size: 14 residues.

This clonotype has only a few counts. The rearrangement links TRBV24-1 to TRBJ2-3; D might be TRBD2 (5 bases). Per germline, CDR1 KGHDR and CDR2 SFDVKD. V was shortened by 3 bases and J by 2 bases, with 17 bases between the two germline ends. The CDR3 spans 17 residues. The CDR3 loop is CATSDPVPRGDTDTQYF. The CDR3 DNA follows: TGTGCCACCAGTGATCCCGTCCCCCGGGGAGACACAGATACGCAGTATTTT.

This clonotype has ten or more counts. This chain's CDR3 is CASSPPSAKPMNTEAFF. As DNA, the CDR3 is TGTGCCAGCTCACCACCGTCCGCTAAACCAATGAACACTGAAGCTTTCTTT. This rearrangement joins TRBV18 to TRBJ1-1; D call uncertain. From germline, CDR1 is KGHSH and CDR2 LQKENI. Trimming removed 0 bases at V and 0 bases at J, with 14 bases between. CDR3 size: 17 residues.

This clonotype was observed a handful of times. This chain joins TRBV11-2 and TRBJ1-4; D is undetermined. V was cut by 0 bases and J by 0 bases, with 5 bases left in between. Germline V CDR1 and CDR2: SGHAT, FQNNGV. CDR3 length equals 15 residues. The CDR3 loop reads CASSLDRSTNEKLFF. The CDR3 nucleotides read TGTGCCAGCAGCTTAGACCGATCAACTAATGAAAAACTGTTTTTT.

This clonotype was observed a handful of times. The chain joins TRBV7-9 to TRBJ1-4, with D perhaps matching TRBD1 (5 bases). Trimming removed 5 bases at V and 0 bases at J, with 22 bases between. The CDR3 is 19 residues long. Germline values: CDR1 SEHNR, CDR2 FQNEAQ (reference sequence). This CDR3 is CASSPPRRGPVATNEKLFF. CDR3 coding DNA: TGTGCCAGCAGCCCACCACGTAGGGGACCAGTTGCAACTAATGAAAAACTGTTTTTT. Based on the CDR3 plus reference TRBV7-9 and TRBJ1-4, the full variable domain is DTGVSQNPRHKITKRGQNVTFRCDPISEHNRLYWYRQTLGQGPEFLTYFQNEAQLEKSRLLSDRFSAERPKGSFSTLEIQRTEQGDSAMYLCASSPPRRGPVATNEKLFFGSGTQLSVL.

At least ten counts were recorded for this clonotype. This chain joins TRBV10-1 and TRBJ2-2, with 8 bases matching TRBD2. Germline lookup yields CDR1 WNHNN and CDR2 SYGVQD (reference sequence). The CDR3 sequence is 14 residues long. V was pared by 8 bases and J by 1 base, with 3 bases of the junction left unmatched. The CDR3 spells CASGRGGNTGELFF. The CDR3 coding sequence is TGCGCCAGCGGACGGGGGGGGAACACCGGGGAGCTGTTTTTT.

This clonotype was found many times. CDR3 region: CASSLSGTGGNEQFF. The CDR3 DNA sequence: TGTGCCAGCAGCTTAAGCGGGACAGGGGGCAATGAGCAGTTCTTC. The gene calls are TRBV7-9 and TRBJ2-1; 11 bases are shared with TRBD1. The CDR3 sequence is 15 residues long. The trim removed 2 bases at V and 6 bases at J, leaving 3 bases unmatched. The germline V gene has CDR1 SEHNR and CDR2 FQNEAQ (reference sequence).

This rearrangement joins TRBV4-2 to TRBJ1-6, with a tentative D call TRBD1 (5 bases). Germline assignment: CDR1 LGHNA and CDR2 YNFKEQ. There are 18 residues in the CDR3. Trimming removed 0 bases from V and 6 bases from J, with 18 bases in between. This chain's CDR3 is CASSQDTPGTDFNSPLHF. The CDR3 DNA follows: TGTGCCAGCAGCCAAGATACCCCCGGGACGGACTTTAATTCACCCCTCCACTTT.

There are many counts of this clonotype. This chain links TRBV18 with TRBJ2-2; 13 bases agree with TRBD2. V lost 0 bases and J lost 5; bases outside the gene matches: 0. This CDR3 spans 16 amino acids. Germline V gene lookup returns CDR1 KGHSH and CDR2 LQKENI. The CDR3 DNA is TGTGCCAGCTCACCACCGACTAGCGGGAGGACCGGGGAGCTGTTTTTT. As protein: CASSPPTSGRTGELFF.

This clonotype was found many times. This chain uses TRBV9 with TRBJ1-2; weak D call: TRBD1 (5 bases). CDR1 SGDLS and CDR2 YYNGEE come from the germline V gene. Trimming stripped 4 bases from V and 4 bases from J, with 11 bases between. The CDR3 consists of 13 residues. The CDR3 DNA reads as TGTGCCAGCAGCCCTACGGGACTCTATGGCTACACCTTC. Translation gives CASSPTGLYGYTF.

There are many counts of this clonotype. Mismatch with germline at one junction end may stem from a read error. The chain combines TRBV7-7 with TRBJ2-1; D may be TRBD2 (6 bases). Germline-derived CDR1 and CDR2 are SSHAT and FNYEAQ (reference sequence). The length of the CDR3 is 14 residues. The DNA of the CDR3 is TGTGCTAGCAGCTTGGAGGGCAGATACAATGAGCAGTTCTTC. Translation: CASSLEGRYNEQFF.